The subject of this entry is one TCR beta chain. Sequence at one end of the junction differs from germline and may be a read error. CDR1 is SGHTA and CDR2 is FQGTGA in the germline V gene. This CDR3 is 16 amino acids long. There were no patients who had received any treatment before thyroid surgery. The sample originates from a study of metastatic and nonmetastatic thyroid tumors. TCRdb re-called the PCR reads through MiXCR. The sample lists some 16,000 clones, 9.5% to 15% seen once, with under 30% in the top ten. Material for sequencing was blood. J is TRBJ2-2 and V is TRBV7-3; 8 bases are a match to TRBD2. The clonotype originates from a female donor with papillary thyroid cancer or a benign thyroid nodule (not recorded which). Some clones in this sample may be carry-over from other donors' samples. The CDR3 protein is CSSILSSGADTGELFF. CDR3 sequence (DNA): TGTTCCAGCATCTTAAGTAGCGGGGCGGACACCGGGGAGCTGTTTTTT.